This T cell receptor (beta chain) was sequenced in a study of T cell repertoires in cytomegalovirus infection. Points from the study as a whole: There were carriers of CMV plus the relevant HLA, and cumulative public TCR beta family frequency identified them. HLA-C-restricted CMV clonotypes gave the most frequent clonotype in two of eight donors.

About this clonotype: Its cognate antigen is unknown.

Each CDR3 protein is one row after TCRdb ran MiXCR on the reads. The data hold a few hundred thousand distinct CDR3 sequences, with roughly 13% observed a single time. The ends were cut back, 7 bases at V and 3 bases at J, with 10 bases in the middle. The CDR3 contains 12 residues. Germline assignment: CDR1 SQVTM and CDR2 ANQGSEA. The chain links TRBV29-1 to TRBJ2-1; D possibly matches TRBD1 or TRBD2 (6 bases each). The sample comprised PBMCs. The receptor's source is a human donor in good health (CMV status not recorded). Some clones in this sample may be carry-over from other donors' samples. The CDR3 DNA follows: TGCAGCGCCGGAGGGGGCTACAATGAGCAGTTCTTC. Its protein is CSAGGGYNEQFF.